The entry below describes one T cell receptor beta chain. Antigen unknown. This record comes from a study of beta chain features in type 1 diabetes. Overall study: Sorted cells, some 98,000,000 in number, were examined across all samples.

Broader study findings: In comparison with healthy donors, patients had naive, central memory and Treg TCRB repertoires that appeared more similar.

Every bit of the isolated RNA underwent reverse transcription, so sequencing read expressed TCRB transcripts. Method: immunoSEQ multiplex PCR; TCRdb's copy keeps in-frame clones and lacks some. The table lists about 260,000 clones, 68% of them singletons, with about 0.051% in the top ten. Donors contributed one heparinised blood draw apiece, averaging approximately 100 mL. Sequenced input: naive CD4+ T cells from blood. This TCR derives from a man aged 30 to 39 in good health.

CDR3 bases: TGTGCCAGCAGCTTGCGTACAGGGGGTAAGGACAGCGGTGAGCAGTTCTTC. This translates into CASSLRTGGKDSGEQFF. The genes are TRBV5-4 and TRBJ2-1; 8 nucleotides line up with TRBD1. V trimming: 1 base; J trimming: 9 bases; junction bases outside the gene matches: 15. The CDR3 loop spans 17 amino acids. Germline values: CDR1 SGHNT, CDR2 YYREEE (reference sequence).